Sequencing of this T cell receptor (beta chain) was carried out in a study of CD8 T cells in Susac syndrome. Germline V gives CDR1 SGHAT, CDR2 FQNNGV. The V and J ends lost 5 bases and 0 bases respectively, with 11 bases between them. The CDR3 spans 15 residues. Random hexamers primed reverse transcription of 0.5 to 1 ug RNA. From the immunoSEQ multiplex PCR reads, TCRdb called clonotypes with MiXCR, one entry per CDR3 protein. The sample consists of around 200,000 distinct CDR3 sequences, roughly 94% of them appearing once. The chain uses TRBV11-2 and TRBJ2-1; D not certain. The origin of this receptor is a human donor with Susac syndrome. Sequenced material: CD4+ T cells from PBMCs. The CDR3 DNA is TGTGCCAGCAGCCCCCGGACGGTCTCCTACAATGAGCAGTTCTTC. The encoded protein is CASSPRTVSYNEQFF.